The source of this TCR beta chain is a study of shared clonotypes between healthy human individuals. Naive CD8 isolation took CD45RO-negative cells positively selected for CCR7 and excluded terminally differentiated effector memory CD45RA+ cells. J gave up 0 bases and V 4 bases, and 6 bases lay outside the gene matches. CDR3 length: 17 residues. Germline-derived CDR1 and CDR2 are PRHDT and FYEKMQ (reference sequence). Sequencing used immunoSEQ multiplex PCR; TCRdb keeps in-frame clones, though not all of them. The table includes some 1,900,000 clones, about 95% detected once. The receptor comes from a young man in good health. The J gene is TRBJ2-1, the V gene TRBV13, with 10 bases matching TRBD2. Sequencing input: naive CD8+ T cells sorted from blood. The CDR3 region has the DNA TGTGCCAGCAGCTCAATATTAGCGGGGGGCTCCTACAATGAGCAGTTCTTC. Its protein is CASSSILAGGSYNEQFF.